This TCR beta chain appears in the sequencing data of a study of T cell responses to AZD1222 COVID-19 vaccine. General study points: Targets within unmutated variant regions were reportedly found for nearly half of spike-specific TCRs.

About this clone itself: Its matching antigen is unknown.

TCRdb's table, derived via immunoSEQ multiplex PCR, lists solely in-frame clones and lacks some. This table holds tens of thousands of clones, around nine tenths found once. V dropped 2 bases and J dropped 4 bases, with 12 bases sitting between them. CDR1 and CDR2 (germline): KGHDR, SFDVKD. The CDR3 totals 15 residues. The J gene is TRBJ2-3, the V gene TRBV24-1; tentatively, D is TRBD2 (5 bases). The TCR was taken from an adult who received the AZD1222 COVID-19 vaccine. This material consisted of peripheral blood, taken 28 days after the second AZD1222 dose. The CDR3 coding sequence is TGTGCCACCAGTGATTCGAGGGTAGCTGCAGATACGCAGTATTTT. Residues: CATSDSRVAADTQYF.